This TCR beta chain was sequenced for a study of blood T cell repertoires in COVID-19. Study-wide background: Whether acute or convalescent, the COVID-19 samples came from the United States, Italy and Spain. In each case, the material was cDNA or gDNA derived from T cells, B-cell-depleted T cells, or PBMCs.

In the original processing: Researchers report that nucleated cell counts were estimated from reference gene primer amplification. Sequenced by immunoSEQ multiplex PCR; TCRdb stores in-frame clones only, minus some. V and J calls and clone size are copied from that table; D and trimming were computed from the DNA. The sample lists under 45,000 clones, roughly 80% occurring once. Seattle's cohort entered during active infection and was followed longitudinally. This TCR was recovered from a man between 70 and 80 years old with COVID-19, enrolled during active disease. The sequenced sample consisted of peripheral blood.

The CDR3 coding sequence is TGTGCCAGCAGCTTACTAGGAACTAGCACAGATACGCAGTATTTT. Amino acids: CASSLLGTSTDTQYF. The chain recombines TRBV5-5 with TRBJ2-3; a weak D match, TRBD2 (5 bases). This CDR3 is 15 amino acids long. V was cut by 2 bases and J by 0 bases, with 10 bases left in between. Germline V gives CDR1 SGHKS, CDR2 YYEKEE (reference sequence).